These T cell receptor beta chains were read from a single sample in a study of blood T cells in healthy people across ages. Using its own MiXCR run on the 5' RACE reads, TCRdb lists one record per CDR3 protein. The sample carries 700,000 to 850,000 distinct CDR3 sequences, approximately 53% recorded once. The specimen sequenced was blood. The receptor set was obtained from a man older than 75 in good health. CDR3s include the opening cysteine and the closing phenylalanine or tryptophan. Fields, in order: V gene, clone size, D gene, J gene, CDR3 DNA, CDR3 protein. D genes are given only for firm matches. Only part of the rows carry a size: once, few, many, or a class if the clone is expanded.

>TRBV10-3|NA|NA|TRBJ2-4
TGTGCCATCAGTGCGTCGGGAGCCAAAAACATTCAGTACTTC
CAISASGAKNIQYF
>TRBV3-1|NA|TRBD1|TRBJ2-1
TGTGCCAGCAGCCAACCGGGACAGGTTCTAGGTCGGGAGTATGGACGTAATGAGCAGTTCTTC
CASSQPGQVLGREYGRNEQFF
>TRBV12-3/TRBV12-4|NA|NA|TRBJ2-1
TGTGCCAGCAGTCTGGAACAAAGCTCCTACAATGAGCAGTTCTTC
CASSLEQSSYNEQFF
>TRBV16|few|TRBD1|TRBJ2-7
TGTGCCAGCAGCCACCTCGGACAGGGTCCATTCTTCTCCTACGAGCAGTACTTC
CASSHLGQGPFFSYEQYF
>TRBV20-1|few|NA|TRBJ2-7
TGCAGTGCCCCCGTCGGGACTGAGCCCTACGAGCAGTACTTC
CSAPVGTEPYEQYF
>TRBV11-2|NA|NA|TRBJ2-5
TGTGCCAGCAGCTTAGGCAGGGTGACCCAAGAGACCCAGTACTTC
CASSLGRVTQETQYF
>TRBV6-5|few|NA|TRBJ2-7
TGTGCCAGCAGTCCCCCCGGGACGTTCTCCTACGAGCAGTACTTC
CASSPPGTFSYEQYF
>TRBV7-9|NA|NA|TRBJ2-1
TGTGCCAGCAGCCGAACGAGGGGGGTGGGTGAGCAGTTCTTC
CASSRTRGVGEQFF
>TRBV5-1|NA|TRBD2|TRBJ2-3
TGCGCCAGCAGCTTAGCGGGAGGGCAGGTAGATACGCAGTATTTT
CASSLAGGQVDTQYF
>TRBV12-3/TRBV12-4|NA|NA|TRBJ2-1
TGTGCCAGCAGTTTAAACCCTCGAAATTACAATGAGCAGTTCTTC
CASSLNPRNYNEQFF
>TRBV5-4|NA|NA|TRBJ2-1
TGTGCCAGCAGCTCCCCGACAGGACTGCCTGGGGATGAGCAGTTCTTC
CASSSPTGLPGDEQFF
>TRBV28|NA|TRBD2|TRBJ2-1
TGTGCCACCATCCCCATACTAGCGGGAGACTACAATGAGCAGTTCTTC
CATIPILAGDYNEQFF
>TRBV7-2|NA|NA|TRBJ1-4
TGTGCCAGCAGCCAGGGAGGGTGGCATCCGGGCGAAAAACTGTTTTTT
CASSQGGWHPGEKLFF
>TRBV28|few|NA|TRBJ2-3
TGTGCCAGCAGTTTTCGCGCGGCCACCACAGATACGCAGTATTTT
CASSFRAATTDTQYF
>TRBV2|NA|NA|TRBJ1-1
TGTGCCAGCGTGAAACAGACGAACACTGAAGCTTTCTTT
CASVKQTNTEAFF
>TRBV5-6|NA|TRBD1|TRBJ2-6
TGTGCCAGCAGTTCGGACAGGAGTCCCTCTGGGGCCAACGTCCTGACTTTC
CASSSDRSPSGANVLTF
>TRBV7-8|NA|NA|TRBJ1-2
TGTGCCAGCAGCTTAGTTGCAGCAGGGAACTATGGCTACACCTTC
CASSLVAAGNYGYTF
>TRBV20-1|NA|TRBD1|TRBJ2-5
TGTAGTGCTTCCGGGACAGGGGGCGTAGAGACCCAGTACTTC
CSASGTGGVETQYF
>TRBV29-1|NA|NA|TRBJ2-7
TGCAGCGCCTCGGACAGAAGCTCCTACGAGCAGTACTTC
CSASDRSSYEQYF
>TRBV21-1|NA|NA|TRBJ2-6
TGTGCCAGCAGCCCCCCTGCAGGGATATTTCGAGCTGGGACCAACGTCCTGACTTTC
CASSPPAGIFRAGTNVLTF
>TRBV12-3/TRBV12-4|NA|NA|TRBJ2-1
TGTGCCAGCAGCCCCTCGGGACTCACCTACAATGAGCAGTTCTTC
CASSPSGLTYNEQFF
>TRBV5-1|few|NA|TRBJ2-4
TGCGCCAGCAGCTTGGCGGGGATTAGGAACATTCAGTACTTC
CASSLAGIRNIQYF
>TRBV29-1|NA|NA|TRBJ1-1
TGCAGCGTTGCGGTGGGCGGGAGCACTGAAGCTTTCTTT
CSVAVGGSTEAFF
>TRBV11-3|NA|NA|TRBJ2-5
TGTGCCAGCAGCTTAGATGGGACAACTCAAGAGACCCAGTACTTC
CASSLDGTTQETQYF
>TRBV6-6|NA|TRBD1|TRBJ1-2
TGTGCCAGCAGTTCCCTGAACAGGGGGCACTATGGCTACACCTTC
CASSSLNRGHYGYTF
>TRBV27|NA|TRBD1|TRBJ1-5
TGTGCCAGCGCCCCAGGACAGGCTCAGAGGCCCCAGCATTTT
CASAPGQAQRPQHF
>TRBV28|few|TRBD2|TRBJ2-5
TGTGCCAGCAGTTCGGCGGGAGGGCGTTACCAAGAGACCCAGTACTTC
CASSSAGGRYQETQYF
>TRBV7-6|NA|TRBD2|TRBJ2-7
TGTGCCAGCAGCTTAGCTGCCCTAGCGGGCCCCTACGAGCAGTACTTC
CASSLAALAGPYEQYF
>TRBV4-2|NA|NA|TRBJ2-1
TGTGCCAGCAGCCCGCCCGGACTTATCTACAATGAGCAGTTCTTC
CASSPPGLIYNEQFF
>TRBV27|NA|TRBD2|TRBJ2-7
TGTGCCAGCAGTTTAACTAGCGCCACGCCATACGAGCAGTACTTC
CASSLTSATPYEQYF
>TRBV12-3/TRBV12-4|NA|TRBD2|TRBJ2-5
TGTGCCAGCCAGCGGCGGGGGGAGACCCAGTACTTC
CASQRRGETQYF
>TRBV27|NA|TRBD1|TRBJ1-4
TGTGCCAGCAGTTTATCGCGGACAGGGGAAAGTGAAAAACTGTTTTTT
CASSLSRTGESEKLFF
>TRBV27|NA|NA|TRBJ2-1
TGTGCCAGCAGTGCAGGGGACTATACCAGGGATGAGCAGTTCTTC
CASSAGDYTRDEQFF
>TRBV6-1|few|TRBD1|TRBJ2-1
TGTGCCAGCAGTGAATACGGCGGGACAGGGGGCAATGAGCAGTTCTTC
CASSEYGGTGGNEQFF
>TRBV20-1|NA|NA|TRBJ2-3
TGCAGTGCTAGGTCACTAGCCTCTTACACAGATACGCAGTATTTT
CSARSLASYTDTQYF
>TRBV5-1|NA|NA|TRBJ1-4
TGCGCCAGCAGCTTGGAGGGTGGTAATGAAAAACTGTTTTTT
CASSLEGGNEKLFF
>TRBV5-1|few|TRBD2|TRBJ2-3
TGCGCCAGCAGCGCCGCAGGGCTAGCGGGCCCAGTTGCGCAGTATTTT
CASSAAGLAGPVAQYF
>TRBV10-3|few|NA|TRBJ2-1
TGTGCCATCAGCTGGAGCTACAATGAGCAGTTCTTC
CAISWSYNEQFF
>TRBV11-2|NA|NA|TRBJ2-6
TGTGCCAGCAGCCCCAGGACAGCGGCCTCTGGGGCCAACGTCCTGACTTTC
CASSPRTAASGANVLTF
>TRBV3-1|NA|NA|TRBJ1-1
TGTGCCAGCAGCCAAGGGCAAGAAGCTTTCTTT
CASSQGQEAFF
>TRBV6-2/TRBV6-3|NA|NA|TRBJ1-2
TGTGCCAGCAGATCTGGACAGCTCTATGGCTACACCTTC
CASRSGQLYGYTF
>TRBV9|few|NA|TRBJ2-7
TGTGCCAGCAGCGTAGCTGGAGATACCTACGAGCAGTACTTC
CASSVAGDTYEQYF
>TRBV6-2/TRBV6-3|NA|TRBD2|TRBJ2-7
TGTGCCAGCAGTTACTCCGGCATCCAGCGGGAGAGTCCCTACGAGCAGTACTTC
CASSYSGIQRESPYEQYF
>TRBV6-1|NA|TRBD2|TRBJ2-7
TGTGCCAGCACCCCGCGCGGGGGACCCTACGAGCAGTACTTC
CASTPRGGPYEQYF
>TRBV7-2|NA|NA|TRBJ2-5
TGTGCCAGCAGCCCCGCCAGCGCACAAGAGACCCAGTACTTC
CASSPASAQETQYF
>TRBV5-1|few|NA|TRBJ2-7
TGCGCCAGCAGCTTGGGAGCCTCGACCTACGAGCAGTACTTC
CASSLGASTYEQYF
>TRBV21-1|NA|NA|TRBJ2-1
TGTGCCAGCAGCAAATGGAAACTAGCAGAATACAATGAGCAGTTCTTC
CASSKWKLAEYNEQFF
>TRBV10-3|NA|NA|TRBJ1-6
TGTGCCATCAGTGTGGACAGTCGCAATTCACCCCTCCACTTT
CAISVDSRNSPLHF
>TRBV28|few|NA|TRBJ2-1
TGTGCCAGCAGTTTAGGGGTTTTAGAGTTCTTC
CASSLGVLEFF
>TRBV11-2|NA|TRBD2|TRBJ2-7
TGTGCCAGCAGCTTACTTCTTGGGACTAGTAAGAATGAGCAGTACTTC
CASSLLLGTSKNEQYF
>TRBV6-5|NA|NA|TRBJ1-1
TGTGCCAGCAACCCGACGGGGTGGGCGAACACTGAAGCTTTCTTT
CASNPTGWANTEAFF
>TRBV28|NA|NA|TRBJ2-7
TGTGCCAGCACCGTGACACCCGGCTACGAGCAGTACTTC
CASTVTPGYEQYF
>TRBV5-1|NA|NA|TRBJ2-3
TGCGCCAGCAGGCAGAACCTTCTCATAGATACGCAGTATTTT
CASRQNLLIDTQYF
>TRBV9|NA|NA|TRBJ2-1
TGTGCCAGCAGCGCTAGAGTCGAGGGCCCCCTTTTCCATGAGCAGTTCTTC
CASSARVEGPLFHEQFF
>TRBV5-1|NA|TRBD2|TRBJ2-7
TGCGCCAGCAGCGAGGCGGCTAGCGGGATTTACGAGCAGTACTTC
CASSEAASGIYEQYF
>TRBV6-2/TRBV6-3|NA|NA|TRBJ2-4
TGTGCCAGCAGGCCCGGGGTTATAGCCAAAAACATTCAGTACTTC
CASRPGVIAKNIQYF
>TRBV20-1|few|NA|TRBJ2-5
TGCAGTGCTAGAGAGCAGAGCCTGAAGACCCAGTACTTC
CSAREQSLKTQYF